This TCR beta chain is from a study of blood T cell repertoires in COVID-19 (dated by TCRdb to 2018 to 2020). A note on the overall study: Samples covering the acute and convalescent phases of COVID-19 were provided by collaborators in the United States, Italy and Spain. The prospective study material was composed of cDNA or gDNA derived from T cells, B-cell-depleted T cells, or PBMCs. Deeply sampled blood TCRbeta repertoires from subjects exposed to, actively infected with, or recovered from COVID-19 were included in the dataset. A freely available public database, intended as a resource for researchers studying the immune response to SARS-CoV-2, is where the repertoires were released. Samples came from the ongoing ImmuneRACE study (first 160 participants) plus 1,254 subjects from 6 global collaborators. A de-identified subject ID, COVID-19 status, age in years and sex were almost always included in the sample metadata. Where available, HLA class I and class II types were taken from metadata supplied by the sample provider and were not determined by assay-based typing. On the study overall, not on this receptor specifically: How much clinical and demographic metadata was included differed by source and by participant, and the metadata was provided uncurated.

A note on this clone: Its binding antigen is unknown. Per-nucleotide qualities are absent, and no much larger clonotype sits a single base away.

Samples from volunteer blood donors who had recovered from COVID-19 were contributed by a second Seattle source. Whole blood was collected in K2EDTA tubes by collaborating institutions according to the institutions' own protocols. For TCRbeta analysis, collaborators shipped samples as frozen whole blood, isolated PBMCs, or DNA extracted from either of those sample types. The CDR3, from cysteine to phenylalanine, totals 13 residues. Just the 39-base CDR3 DNA is kept, in frame starting at base 1. CDR1 and CDR2 were assigned from the germline V gene (reference sequence) as MNHEY and SMNVEV. Trimming at the junction amounts to 3 bases on V and 2 bases on J, and the germline ends lie 8 bases apart. TCRbeta CDR3 regions were amplified from genomic DNA by means of the immunoSEQ Assay, a bias-controlled multiplex PCR. Under the source paper's analysis protocol: The number of nucleated cells in each sample was estimated from the amplification of reference gene primers within the assay. To quantify the absolute abundance of each unique TCRbeta CDR3 rearrangement, sequence reads were collapsed and filtered. For each sample, productive Simpson clonality was calculated as the square root of Simpson's diversity index across productive rearrangements. TCRdb provides this immuneACCESS table in a form limited to in-frame rearrangements. Some clones are lacking; in checked studies, under half of them reflect an unresolved V gene, and why the rest are absent is not known. V and J calls and clone size are as listed in that table; D and trimming were resolved from the DNA. The sample table contains some 180,000 clones; only one count was recorded for roughly 80% of them. In total, the top ten clones hold about 14% of the sample.

The sequenced material came from peripheral blood. Recombination linked TRBV27 to TRBJ2-7; possibly the D gene is TRBD2, per 6 matching bases. The clonotype comes from a man aged 50 to 59 who had recovered from COVID-19. The CDR3 region: CASSFGRTYEQYF. The nucleotides are TGTGCCAGCAGTTTCGGGAGAACCTACGAGCAGTACTTC.